The clone carrying this TCR beta chain has a single count. Its antigen is not known. This PCR relied on a set of 60 Vbeta primers and 13 Jbeta primers. Assay used: immunoSEQ multiplex PCR; TCRdb lists only in-frame clones, some missing. The sample contains around 210,000 clones, around 77% of which appear only once. This record comes from a study of cytomegalovirus exposure and HLA in healthy donors. Study-wide results and caveats: Cytomegalovirus association was assigned to 170 or so TCR beta chains. As a later analysis revealed, most CMV-associated TCR beta chains appeared HLA-restricted. An analysis that was carried out later associated 17,000 or so TCR beta sequences with HLA alleles at 0.05 false discovery rate. An analysis was carried out later, and it reportedly showed fewer N-insertions in an Asian-associated ancestry cluster than the approximately 700-donor mean.

This receptor was identified in a woman aged 25 to 39 in good health and CMV-seronegative. The specimen sequenced was PBMCs.

In DNA, the CDR3 is TGTGCCACCAGCAGCAACAGGGGAGGCACTGAAGCTTTCTTT. It yields the protein CATSSNRGGTEAFF. The V and J genes are TRBV15 and TRBJ1-1, with TRBD1 matching 7 bases. The CDR3 is 14 residues long. V was pared by 3 bases and J by 4 bases, with 5 bases of the junction left unmatched. The germline V gene encodes CDR1 LNHNV and CDR2 YYDKDF (reference sequence).